This T cell receptor beta chain was recorded in a study of cytomegalovirus exposure and HLA in healthy donors. Overall study context: Within an early data release were roughly 90 million unique TCRs drawn from HLA-typed donors. Study results and caveats: CMV serostatus was the sole immune exposure information available. TCR beta V- and J-gene trimming was later associated with a missense DCLRE1C variant.

Concerning this clone itself: Its antigen is still unknown.

After removal of 5 bases from V and 6 bases from J, the junction contained 6 bases not matched to a gene. The CDR3 loop spans 14 amino acids. Looked up from germline, CDR1 is SNHLY and CDR2 is FYNNEI. Researchers ran the PCR with 60 Vbeta and 13 Jbeta primers. Method: immunoSEQ multiplex PCR; TCRdb's copy keeps in-frame clones and lacks some. Among about 200,000 clones, 82% were seen once, and the ten largest hold 6%. Sequencing was done on a sample of PBMCs. This chain connects TRBV2 to TRBJ2-2, with 7 positions matching TRBD1. This receptor was identified in a man aged 35-49 years in good health and CMV-seropositive. Here the CDR3 DNA reads TGTGCCAGCAGTATCAGACAGGGAGCCGGGGAGCTGTTTTTT. Translating gives CASSIRQGAGELFF.